This T cell receptor beta chain was sequenced in a study of blood T cell repertoires in COVID-19. Across the study: COVID-19 samples collected from the United States, Italy and Spain covered acute and convalescent phases. PBMCs, B-cell-depleted T cells, or T cells were the source of the cDNA or gDNA that made up the material.

V trimming: 0 bases; J trimming: 0 bases; junction bases outside the gene matches: 1. The germline V gene has CDR1 MGHRA and CDR2 YSYEKL. This CDR3 has 16 amino acids. As processed by the authors: Amplified reference gene primers provided the basis for estimating nucleated cell counts. Only in-frame clones appear in the TCRdb table, and some are missing; sequencing was by immunoSEQ multiplex PCR. V and J calls plus clone size are reproduced from that table; the DNA served to infer D and trimming. The data show about 47,000 clones, more than 80% seen once. The chain joins TRBV4-1 to TRBJ2-2; TRBD1 matches 7 bases. Sequencing used peripheral blood. The source of this sequence is a man aged 55 to 70 with acute or convalescent COVID-19. The CDR3 DNA reads as TGCGCCAGCAGCCAAGAAGGGGGCACGAACACCGGGGAGCTGTTTTTT. Translated, it gives CASSQEGGTNTGELFF.